This T cell receptor (beta chain) was captured by sequencing in a study of cytomegalovirus exposure and HLA in healthy donors. Primers for the PCR totalled 60 Vbeta and 13 Jbeta. Data came from immunoSEQ multiplex PCR; TCRdb stores just in-frame clones and leaves some out. Its listing shows about 51,000 clones. Unrecorded immune exposures were likely, despite nominal health at sampling. CDR1 and CDR2 (germline): MNHNS, SASEGT. Trimming shortened V by 3 bases and J by 1 base, and 6 bases separated the two germline ends. CDR3 length equals 13 residues. The TCR was taken from a man in his forties in good health and CMV-seropositive. The chain has TRBV6-1 and TRBJ1-1; D gene uncertain. Source material: PBMCs. CDR3 sequence: CASSDTGNTEAFF. CDR3 DNA: TGTGCCAGCAGTGATACGGGGAACACTGAAGCTTTCTTT.